The 22 T cell receptor beta chains in this list originate from one sample, sequenced in a study of T cell responses to AZD1222 COVID-19 vaccine (dated by TCRdb to the early 2020s). Library preparation used the immunoSEQ multiplex PCR assay. Entries here come from immuneACCESS through TCRdb and include only in-frame sequences with V and J called. Some clones fail to appear in such tables; in the studies checked, an unresolved V gene covers under half of the shortfall, and the cause of the remainder is unknown. This sample holds around 81,000 clones; 80% to 95% were observed only once. The ten largest clones take up around 8% of the sample. Reading the label with the study, this specimen's time point is: about 28 days (+/-7) after the second vaccine dose. The sequenced sample was peripheral blood, obtained 28 days after the second AZD1222 dose. The source of these receptors is an adult who received the AZD1222 COVID-19 vaccine.

V and J are TRBV7-2 and TRBJ2-7; 9 bases are shared with TRBD2. This CDR3 spans 15 amino acids. V lost 5 bases, J lost 2 bases, and 7 bases stayed unmatched. Germline V gene sequence: CDR1 SGHTA, CDR2 FQGNSA. CDR3 bases: TGTGCCAGCAGCCCCCGTAGCGGGGGAACCTACGAGCAGTACTTC. Protein sequence: CASSPRSGGTYEQYF.

The V and J genes are TRBV2 and TRBJ2-3, with 11 bases identical to TRBD2. Germline V lookup: CDR1 SNHLY, CDR2 FYNNEI. With V trimmed by 2 bases and J by 3 bases, 4 bases remained unmatched. The CDR3 consists of 16 residues. CDR3 protein: CASSERASGRTDTQYF. The CDR3 DNA sequence: TGTGCCAGCAGTGAACGGGCTAGCGGGAGGACAGATACGCAGTATTTT.

The rearrangement joins TRBV7-3 to TRBJ1-6; D unclear. The CDR3 length is 13 residues. Germline V gene lookup returns CDR1 SGHTA and CDR2 FQGTGA. V was pared by 0 bases and J by 10 bases, with 7 bases between. DNA for the CDR3: TGTGCCAGCAGCTTAACTGCTGAGTCACCCCTCCACTTT. It yields the protein CASSLTAESPLHF.

The chain combines TRBV27 with TRBJ2-3; unclear D gene. Germline loops: CDR1 MNHEY, CDR2 SMNVEV (reference sequence). V gave up 8 bases and J gave up 8 bases, with 11 bases separating them. The CDR3 is 11 residues long. The chain's CDR3 is CASANGGTQYF. The CDR3 nucleotides read TGTGCCAGCGCGAATGGTGGTACGCAGTATTTT.

This CDR3 reads CASSIRAEGSPLHF. The DNA for the CDR3 is TGTGCCAGCAGCATCCGGGCCGAGGGCTCACCCCTCCACTTT. This rearrangement joins TRBV7-9 to TRBJ1-6; no clear D gene. This CDR3 spans 14 amino acids. V was cut by 5 bases and J by 10 bases, with 15 bases left in between. Germline lookup yields CDR1 SEHNR and CDR2 FQNEAQ (reference sequence).

The chain is built from TRBV27 and TRBJ2-7, with D perhaps matching TRBD2 (5 bases). The ends were cut back, 4 bases at V and 0 bases at J, with 16 bases in the middle. CDR1 is MNHEY, CDR2 SMNVEV, per germline (reference sequence). The CDR3 sequence is 16 residues long. The CDR3 loop is CASSSGRGSGSYEQYF. DNA for the CDR3: TGTGCCAGCAGTTCCGGAAGAGGGAGTGGCTCCTACGAGCAGTACTTC.

The V call is TRBV19, the J call TRBJ2-2; tentative D call: TRBD1 (7 bases). The CDR3 has 14 residues. Per the germline V gene, CDR1 is LNHDA and CDR2 is SQIVND (reference sequence). V lost 6 bases, J lost 6 bases, and 14 bases lay in between. The CDR3 DNA sequence: TGTGCCAGTAGGGGAACAGGGGAGGCCGGGGAGCTGTTTTTT. Translated, it gives CASRGTGEAGELFF.

J is TRBJ2-7 and V is TRBV6-5; 8 nucleotides line up with TRBD1. The germline V gene has CDR1 MNHEY and CDR2 SVGAGI. The V segment lost 5 bases and the J segment 0 bases; nucleotides outside the gene matches: 3. The CDR3 consists of 14 residues. The CDR3 sequence: CASSRGQGSYEQYF. CDR3 DNA sequence: TGTGCCAGCAGTCGCGGACAGGGCTCCTACGAGCAGTACTTC.

This chain joins TRBV5-1 and TRBJ1-1; D not resolved. This CDR3 has 13 residues. Germline loops: CDR1 SGHRS, CDR2 YFSETQ. V was trimmed by 4 bases and J by 0 bases, leaving 7 bases between them. CDR3 coding DNA: TGCGCCAGCAGCCCGGGCATGAACACTGAAGCTTTCTTT. It specifies CASSPGMNTEAFF. The complete variable domain, with remaining parts taken from reference TRBV5-1 and TRBJ1-1, reads KAGVTQTPRYLIKTRGQQVTLSCSPISGHRSVSWYQQTPGQGLQFLFEYFSETQRNKGNFPGRFSGRQFSNSRSEMNVSTLELGDSALYLCASSPGMNTEAFFGQGTRLTVV.

The rearrangement links TRBV7-2 to TRBJ2-5; D is possibly TRBD2 (6 bases). V lost 1 base and J 13 bases, leaving 16 bases between the germline ends. Germline values: CDR1 SGHTA, CDR2 FQGNSA. The CDR3 consists of 13 residues. CDR3 DNA: TGTGCCAGCAGCTTAGGGTCTGGGGGGACGATGTACTTC. It translates to CASSLGSGGTMYF.

The CDR3 here is CASSLGTSGRGETQYF. CDR3 bases: TGTGCCAGCAGTTTAGGGACTAGCGGGAGGGGGGAGACCCAGTACTTC. This rearrangement joins TRBV28 to TRBJ2-5; 16 bases align to TRBD2. V trimming: 2 bases; J trimming: 5 bases; junction bases outside the gene matches: 2. Germline-derived CDR1 and CDR2 are MDHEN and SYDVKM. This CDR3 has 16 amino acids.

CDR3 sequence reads: CASSLTGQGYNEQFF. CDR3 DNA sequence: TGTGCCAGCAGCTTAACCGGACAGGGTTACAATGAGCAGTTCTTC. V is TRBV7-9 and J is TRBJ2-1; 8 bases are shared with TRBD1. Germline CDR1 SEHNR, CDR2 FQNEAQ (reference sequence). V shed 2 bases and J 4 bases; nucleotides not matched to a gene: 4. CDR3 length: 15 residues.

The chain has TRBV6-2 or TRBV6-3 and TRBJ1-5; D might be TRBD1 (5 bases). This CDR3 is built from 14 residues. V lost 2 bases and J lost 4, with 9 bases in between. The germline CDR1 and CDR2 sequences are MNHEY and SVGEGT. The CDR3 protein is CASSYGTINQPQHF. The CDR3 bases are TGTGCCAGCAGTTACGGGACCATTAATCAGCCCCAGCATTTT.

The chain joins TRBV27 to TRBJ2-7; 8 bases are shared with TRBD2. This CDR3 region has 14 residues. The V and J ends lost 3 bases and 12 bases, in that order; junction bases with no gene match: 13. Germline V gene sequence: CDR1 MNHEY, CDR2 SMNVEV (reference sequence). The CDR3 region is CASSLRAGGGDVYF. CDR3 in DNA: TGTGCCAGCAGTTTGAGGGCGGGAGGTGGGGATGTGTACTTC.

The chain is built from TRBV5-1 and TRBJ2-1; TRBD2 matches 9 bases. Germline CDR1 SGHRS, CDR2 YFSETQ. The CDR3 is 16 residues long. V shed 1 base, J shed 7 bases, and the junction held 9 bases outside the gene matches. The CDR3 DNA reads as TGCGCCAGCAGCTTGACGGTAGCGGGAGCTCGTAATGAGCAGTTCTTC. This encodes CASSLTVAGARNEQFF.

The rearrangement joins TRBV6-6 to TRBJ1-6; D ambiguous. V gave up 4 bases and J gave up 6 bases, with 13 bases separating them. The CDR3 extends over 15 amino acids. Germline assignment: CDR1 MNHNY and CDR2 SVGAGI (reference sequence). CDR3 sequence reads: CASSSLGSPNSPLHF. CDR3 DNA: TGTGCCAGCAGTTCGCTCGGGTCACCTAATTCACCCCTCCACTTT.

The chain is built from TRBV5-1 and TRBJ2-7, with D perhaps matching TRBD2 (5 bases). V was trimmed by 3 bases and J by 2 bases, leaving 9 bases between them. CDR1 is SGHRS, CDR2 YFSETQ, per germline. CDR3 length equals 13 residues. The CDR3 nucleotides are TGCGCCAGCAGCTCCGGGGATACCTACGAGCAGTACTTC. It encodes CASSSGDTYEQYF.

The chain joins TRBV7-3 to TRBJ2-3; 9 positions agree with TRBD2. Trimming cost V 5 bases and J 5 bases; bases outside gene matches: 5. The CDR3 sequence is 14 residues long. Per the germline V gene, CDR1 is SGHTA and CDR2 is FQGTGA. CDR3 loop: CASSLGLARDTQYF. The CDR3 bases are TGTGCCAGCAGCCTCGGACTAGCGAGAGATACGCAGTATTTT. The variable domain in full, with the rest retrieved from reference TRBV7-3 and TRBJ2-3, is GAGVSQTPSNKVTEKGKYVELRCDPISGHTALYWYRQSLGQGPEFLIYFQGTGAADDSGLPNDRFFAVRPEGSVSTLKIQRTERGDSAVYLCASSLGLARDTQYFGPGTRLTVL.

This chain joins TRBV5-1 and TRBJ2-1; a possible D gene is TRBD1 (5 bases). Between the trimmed V and J ends, which lost 5 bases and 16 bases, there was a span of 19 bases. The length of the CDR3 is 12 residues. Germline V gene sequence: CDR1 SGHRS, CDR2 YFSETQ. The CDR3 is CASRLYDSGIFF. CDR3 DNA: TGCGCCAGCAGATTGTATGACAGTGGGATCTTCTTC.

The chain links TRBV5-1 to TRBJ1-5; D is uncertain. CDR1 and CDR2 from the germline V gene are SGHRS and YFSETQ. The CDR3 loop spans 15 amino acids. V was trimmed by 0 bases and J by 0 bases, leaving 7 bases between them. The CDR3 coding sequence is TGCGCCAGCAGCTTGGACGGGTATAGCAATCAGCCCCAGCATTTT. Its translation: CASSLDGYSNQPQHF. The whole variable domain, filled in from reference TRBV5-1 and TRBJ1-5, reads KAGVTQTPRYLIKTRGQQVTLSCSPISGHRSVSWYQQTPGQGLQFLFEYFSETQRNKGNFPGRFSGRQFSNSRSEMNVSTLELGDSALYLCASSLDGYSNQPQHFGDGTRLSIL.

J is TRBJ2-1 and V is TRBV20-1; no firm D call. CDR3 length equals 14 residues. V was trimmed by 3 bases and J by 5 bases, leaving 14 bases between them. CDR1 and CDR2 from the germline V gene are DFQATT and SNEGSKA (reference sequence). The CDR3 loop is CSASSLTSHNEQFF. The CDR3 DNA is TGCAGTGCTAGTAGTCTAACCTCTCACAATGAGCAGTTCTTC.

This rearrangement joins TRBV5-5 to TRBJ1-5; TRBD1 is a possible D gene (6 bases). The CDR3 sequence is 15 residues long. Germline V gene lookup returns CDR1 SGHKS and CDR2 YYEKEE (reference sequence). V lost 2 bases, J lost 4 bases, and 13 bases lay in between. This chain's CDR3 is CASSFEGRGNQPQHF. The CDR3 nucleotides read TGTGCCAGCAGCTTTGAGGGGAGGGGGAATCAGCCCCAGCATTTT.